Given below is one T cell receptor beta chain in context. This specimen comes from a study of Ad26.COV2.S vaccination and SARS-CoV-2 variants. The table came from immunoSEQ multiplex PCR; TCRdb's copy has only in-frame clones and leaves some out. This repertoire shows more than 300,000 clones, about 82% found once; its top ten account for less than 2%. Sample treatment: around 19 received Ad26.COV2.S at low or high dose, single or two shots; 5 received placebo; per-sample allocation not given. Sample collection was performed on day 63 after the first vaccine or placebo injection. This CDR3 comprises 14 residues. Germline V gene sequence: CDR1 KGHSH, CDR2 LQKENI. The V gene lost 2 bases and the J gene lost 5 bases, with 10 bases spanning the gap.

V and J are TRBV18 and TRBJ1-5; D may be TRBD1 (6 bases). The specimen was peripheral blood, collected in a trial of Ad26.COV2.S vaccine versus placebo. This TCR was recovered from a person between 18 and 65 years old who received the Ad26.COV2.S COVID-19 vaccine or a placebo. The CDR3 DNA reads TGTGCCAGCTCACCAACAGGGTCTGATCAGCCCCAGCATTTT. Translation gives CASSPTGSDQPQHF.